This T cell receptor beta chain originates from a study of blood T cell repertoires in COVID-19. Study-level background: The United States, Italy and Spain provided the acute and convalescent COVID-19 samples. T cells, B-cell-depleted T cells, or PBMCs supplied cDNA or gDNA.

As handled by the study authors: How many nucleated cells were present was estimated from reference gene primer amplification. The repertoire was sequenced with immunoSEQ multiplex PCR; TCRdb's copy has only in-frame clones and lacks some. The V and J calls and the clone size are those of that table, but D and trimming were determined from the DNA. The sample holds tens of thousands of clones, around 90% seen once. Germline CDR1 SGHDN, CDR2 FVKESK. Trimming took 1 base from V and 3 from J, leaving 9 bases between them. This CDR3 comprises 14 residues. The sample was peripheral blood. The sequence came from a man aged 50 to 59 with active COVID-19. The rearrangement links TRBV14 to TRBJ1-1, with D possibly being TRBD1 (6 bases). CDR3 bases: TGTGCCAGCAGCCAAGCAGGGGCGGACACTGAAGCTTTCTTT. It encodes CASSQAGADTEAFF.